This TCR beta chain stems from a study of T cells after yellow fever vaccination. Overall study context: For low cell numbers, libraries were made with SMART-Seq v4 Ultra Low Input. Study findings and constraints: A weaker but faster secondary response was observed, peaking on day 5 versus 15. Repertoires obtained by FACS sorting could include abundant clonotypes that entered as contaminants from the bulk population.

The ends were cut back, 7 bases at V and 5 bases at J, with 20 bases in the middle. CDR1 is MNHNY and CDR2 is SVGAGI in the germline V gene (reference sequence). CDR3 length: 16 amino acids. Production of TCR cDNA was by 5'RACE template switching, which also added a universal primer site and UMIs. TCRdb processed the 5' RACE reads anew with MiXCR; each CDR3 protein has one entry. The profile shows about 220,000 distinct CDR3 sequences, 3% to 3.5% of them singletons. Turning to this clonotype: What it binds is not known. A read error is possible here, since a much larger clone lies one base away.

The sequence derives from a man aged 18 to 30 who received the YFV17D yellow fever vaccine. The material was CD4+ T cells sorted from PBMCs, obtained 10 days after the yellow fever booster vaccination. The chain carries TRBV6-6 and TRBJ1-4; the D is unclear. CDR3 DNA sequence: TGTGCCAGCACTCCCCGAGCGGGGTCAGGCAATGAAAAACTGTTTTTT. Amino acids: CASTPRAGSGNEKLFF.